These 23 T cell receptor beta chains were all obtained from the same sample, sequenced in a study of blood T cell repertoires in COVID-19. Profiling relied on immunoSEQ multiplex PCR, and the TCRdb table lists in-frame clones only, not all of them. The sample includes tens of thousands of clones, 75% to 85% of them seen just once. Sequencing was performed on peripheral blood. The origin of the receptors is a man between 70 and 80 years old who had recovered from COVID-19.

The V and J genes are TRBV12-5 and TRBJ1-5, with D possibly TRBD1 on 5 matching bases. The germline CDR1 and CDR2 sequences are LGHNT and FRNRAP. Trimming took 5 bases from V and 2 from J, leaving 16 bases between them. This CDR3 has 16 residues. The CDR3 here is CASGPPKGGGNQPQHF. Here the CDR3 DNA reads TGTGCTAGTGGTCCACCGAAAGGAGGGGGCAATCAGCCCCAGCATTTT.

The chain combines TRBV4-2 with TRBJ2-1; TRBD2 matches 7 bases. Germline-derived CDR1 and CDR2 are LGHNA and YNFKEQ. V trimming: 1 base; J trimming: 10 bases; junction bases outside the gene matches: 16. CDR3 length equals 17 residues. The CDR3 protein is CASSQGAGLHYGNEQFF. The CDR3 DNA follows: TGTGCCAGCAGCCAAGGAGCGGGATTACACTATGGCAACGAGCAGTTCTTC.

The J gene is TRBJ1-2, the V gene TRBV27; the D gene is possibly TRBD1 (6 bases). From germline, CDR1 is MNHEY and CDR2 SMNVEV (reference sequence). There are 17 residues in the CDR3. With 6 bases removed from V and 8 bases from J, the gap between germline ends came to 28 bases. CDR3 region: CASRPNNTQGQAWGYTF. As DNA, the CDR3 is TGTGCCAGCAGGCCGAACAACACCCAGGGGCAGGCCTGGGGCTACACCTTC.

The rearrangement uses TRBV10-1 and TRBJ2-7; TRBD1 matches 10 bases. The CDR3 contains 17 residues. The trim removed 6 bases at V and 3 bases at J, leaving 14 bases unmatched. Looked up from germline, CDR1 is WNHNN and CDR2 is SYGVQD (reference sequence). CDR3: CASSQGSTGQGFYEQYF. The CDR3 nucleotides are TGCGCCAGCAGCCAAGGATCGACGGGACAGGGGTTCTACGAGCAGTACTTC.

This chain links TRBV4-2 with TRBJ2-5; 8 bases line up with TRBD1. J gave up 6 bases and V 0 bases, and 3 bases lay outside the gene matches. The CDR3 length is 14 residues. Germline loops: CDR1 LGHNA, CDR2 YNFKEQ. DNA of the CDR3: TGTGCCAGCAGCCAAGAGACAGGGGTAAAGACCCAGTACTTC. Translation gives CASSQETGVKTQYF.

CDR3 in amino acids: CATSDFSASGRAPYNEQFF. CDR3 coding DNA: TGTGCCACCAGTGATTTTTCAGCTAGCGGGAGGGCCCCCTACAATGAGCAGTTCTTC. The V call is TRBV24-1, the J call TRBJ2-1; 12 nucleotides line up with TRBD2. The CDR3 runs to 19 residues. Germline V gene sequence: CDR1 KGHDR, CDR2 SFDVKD. The junction had 8 bases not matched to a gene; V was cut back by 1 base and J by 2 bases.

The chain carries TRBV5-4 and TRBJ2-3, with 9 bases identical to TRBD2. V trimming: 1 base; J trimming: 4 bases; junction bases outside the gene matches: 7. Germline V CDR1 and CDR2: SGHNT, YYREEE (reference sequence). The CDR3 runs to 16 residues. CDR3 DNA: TGTGCCAGCAGCTTGAAGGCGGGGGGGCTCGCAGATACGCAGTATTTT. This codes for CASSLKAGGLADTQYF.

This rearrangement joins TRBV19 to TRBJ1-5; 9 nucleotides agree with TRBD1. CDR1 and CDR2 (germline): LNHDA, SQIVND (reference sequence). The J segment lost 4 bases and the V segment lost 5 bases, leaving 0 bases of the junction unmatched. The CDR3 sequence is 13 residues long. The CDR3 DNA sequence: TGTGCCAGTAGTGGGACAGGGAATCAGCCCCAGCATTTT. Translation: CASSGTGNQPQHF.

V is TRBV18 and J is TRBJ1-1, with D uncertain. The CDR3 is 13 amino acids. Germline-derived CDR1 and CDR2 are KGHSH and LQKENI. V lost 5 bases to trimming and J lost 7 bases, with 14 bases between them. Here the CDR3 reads CASSARSGYEAFF. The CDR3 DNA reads TGTGCCAGCTCAGCACGGTCCGGGTATGAAGCTTTCTTT.

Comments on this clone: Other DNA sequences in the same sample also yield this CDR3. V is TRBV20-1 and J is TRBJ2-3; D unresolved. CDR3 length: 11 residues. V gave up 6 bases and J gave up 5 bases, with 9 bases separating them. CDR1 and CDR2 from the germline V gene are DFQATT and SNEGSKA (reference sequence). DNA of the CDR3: TGCAGTGCCTCATCCGGAGATACGCAGTATTTT. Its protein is CSASSGDTQYF.

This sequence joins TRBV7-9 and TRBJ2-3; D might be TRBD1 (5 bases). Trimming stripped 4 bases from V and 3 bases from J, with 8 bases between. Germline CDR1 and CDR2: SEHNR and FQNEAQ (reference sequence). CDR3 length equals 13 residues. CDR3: CASSSRQTDTQYF. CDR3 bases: TGTGCCAGCAGCTCCAGACAGACAGATACGCAGTATTTT.

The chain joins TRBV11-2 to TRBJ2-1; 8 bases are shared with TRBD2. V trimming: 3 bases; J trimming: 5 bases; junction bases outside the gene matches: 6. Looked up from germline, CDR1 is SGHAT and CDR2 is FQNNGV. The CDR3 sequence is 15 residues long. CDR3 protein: CASSFRGLANNEQFF. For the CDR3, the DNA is TGTGCCAGCAGCTTTCGAGGACTAGCTAACAATGAGCAGTTCTTC.

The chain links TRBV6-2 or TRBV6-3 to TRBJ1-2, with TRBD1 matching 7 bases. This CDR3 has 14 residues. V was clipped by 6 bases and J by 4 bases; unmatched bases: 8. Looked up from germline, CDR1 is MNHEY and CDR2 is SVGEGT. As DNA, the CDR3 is TGTGCCAGCAGCCTACAGGGGAGTTCCTATGGCTACACCTTC. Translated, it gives CASSLQGSSYGYTF.

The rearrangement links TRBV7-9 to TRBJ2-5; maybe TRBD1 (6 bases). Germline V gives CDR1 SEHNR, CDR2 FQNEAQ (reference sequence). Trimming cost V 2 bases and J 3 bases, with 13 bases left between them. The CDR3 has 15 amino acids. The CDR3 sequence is CASSLSFAGEETQYF. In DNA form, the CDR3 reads TGTGCCAGCAGCTTATCCTTTGCAGGGGAAGAGACCCAGTACTTC.

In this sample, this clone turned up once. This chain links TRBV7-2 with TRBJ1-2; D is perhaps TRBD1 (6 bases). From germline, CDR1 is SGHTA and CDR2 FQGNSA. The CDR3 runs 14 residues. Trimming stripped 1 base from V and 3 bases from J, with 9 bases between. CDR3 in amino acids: CASSLVRQDYGYTF. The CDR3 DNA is TGTGCCAGCAGCTTAGTTCGACAGGACTATGGCTACACCTTC.

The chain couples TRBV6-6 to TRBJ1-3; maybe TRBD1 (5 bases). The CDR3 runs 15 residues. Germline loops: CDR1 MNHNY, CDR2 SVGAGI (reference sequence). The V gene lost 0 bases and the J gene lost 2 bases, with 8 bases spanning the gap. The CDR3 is CASSYSWGTGNTIYF. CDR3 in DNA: TGTGCCAGCAGTTACTCTTGGGGCACTGGAAACACCATATATTTT.

CDR3 protein: CATSRGQGNLYEQYF. In DNA form, the CDR3 reads TGTGCCACCAGCAGAGGACAGGGTAATCTTTACGAGCAGTACTTC. The genes are TRBV15 and TRBJ2-7; 7 nucleotides align to TRBD1. Losses at the gene ends were 1 base for V and 4 bases for J; bases not matched to a gene: 7. The V gene's germline CDR1 is LNHNV and CDR2 YYDKDF (reference sequence). The CDR3 loop spans 15 amino acids. Variable domain in full (rest from reference TRBV15 and TRBJ2-7): DAMVIQNPRYQVTQFGKPVTLSCSQTLNHNVMYWYQQKSSQAPKLLFHYYDKDFNNEADTPDNFQSRRPNTSFCFLDIRSPGLGDTAMYLCATSRGQGNLYEQYFGPGTRLTVT.

The CDR3 DNA follows: TGTGCCAGCAGCTTAGTAGGGGTACAGGGTTATGGCTACACCTTC. Translated: CASSLVGVQGYGYTF. The rearrangement joins TRBV7-8 to TRBJ1-2, with a possible D match to TRBD1 (6 bases). The CDR3 has 15 residues. The germline V gene has CDR1 SGHVS and CDR2 FQNEAQ. Trimming removed 1 base at V and 5 bases at J, with 14 bases between.

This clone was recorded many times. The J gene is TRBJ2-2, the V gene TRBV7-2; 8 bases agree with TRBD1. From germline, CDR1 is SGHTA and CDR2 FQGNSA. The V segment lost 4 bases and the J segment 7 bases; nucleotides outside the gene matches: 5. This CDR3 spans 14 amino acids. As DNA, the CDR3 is TGTGCCAGCAGCTCCAGGGGGCAAGGCGGGGAGCTGTTTTTT. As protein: CASSSRGQGGELFF.

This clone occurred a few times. This chain's CDR3 is CASSETSGRVTGELFF. For the CDR3, the DNA is TGTGCCAGCAGTGAAACTAGCGGGAGGGTCACCGGGGAGCTGTTTTTT. The genes are TRBV2 and TRBJ2-2; 13 bases map to TRBD2. From germline, CDR1 is SNHLY and CDR2 FYNNEI. V lost 2 bases, J lost 4 bases, and 1 base stayed unmatched. The CDR3 is made up of 16 amino acids.

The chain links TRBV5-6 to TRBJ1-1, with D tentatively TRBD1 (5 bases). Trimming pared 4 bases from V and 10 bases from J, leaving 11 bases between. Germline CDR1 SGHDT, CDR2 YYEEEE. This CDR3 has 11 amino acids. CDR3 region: CASSLGGVAFF. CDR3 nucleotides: TGTGCCAGCAGCCTCGGGGGGGTAGCTTTCTTT.

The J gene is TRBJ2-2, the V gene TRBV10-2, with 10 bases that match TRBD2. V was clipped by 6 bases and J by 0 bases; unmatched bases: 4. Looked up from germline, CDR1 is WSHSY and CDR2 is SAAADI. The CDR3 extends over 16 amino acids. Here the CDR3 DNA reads TGCGCCAGCAGCCAACTAGCGGGGTCGAACACCGGGGAGCTGTTTTTT. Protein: CASSQLAGSNTGELFF.

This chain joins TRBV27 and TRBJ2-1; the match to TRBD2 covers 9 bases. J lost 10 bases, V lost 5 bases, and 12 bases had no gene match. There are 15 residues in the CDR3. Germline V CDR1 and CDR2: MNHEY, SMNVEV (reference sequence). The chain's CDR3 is CASSLRRGGLREQFF. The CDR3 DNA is TGTGCCAGCAGTCTCAGGCGGGGGGGCCTCAGGGAGCAGTTCTTC.